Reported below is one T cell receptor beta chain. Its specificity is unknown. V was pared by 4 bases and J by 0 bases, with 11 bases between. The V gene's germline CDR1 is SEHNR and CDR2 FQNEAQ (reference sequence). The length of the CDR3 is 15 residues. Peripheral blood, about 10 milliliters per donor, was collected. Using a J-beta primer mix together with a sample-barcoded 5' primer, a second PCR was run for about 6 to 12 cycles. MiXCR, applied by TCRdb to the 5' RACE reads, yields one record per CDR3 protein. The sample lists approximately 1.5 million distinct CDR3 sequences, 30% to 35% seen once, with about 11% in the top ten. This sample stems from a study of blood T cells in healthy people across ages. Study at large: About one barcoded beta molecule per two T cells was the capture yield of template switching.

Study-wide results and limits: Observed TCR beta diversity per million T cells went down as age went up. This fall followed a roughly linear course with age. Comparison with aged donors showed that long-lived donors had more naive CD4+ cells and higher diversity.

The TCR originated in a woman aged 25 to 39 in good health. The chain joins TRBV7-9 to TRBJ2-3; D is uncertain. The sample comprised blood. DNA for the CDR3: TGTGCCAGCAGCTCCACCCTTGTAAGCACAGATACGCAGTATTTT. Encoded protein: CASSSTLVSTDTQYF.